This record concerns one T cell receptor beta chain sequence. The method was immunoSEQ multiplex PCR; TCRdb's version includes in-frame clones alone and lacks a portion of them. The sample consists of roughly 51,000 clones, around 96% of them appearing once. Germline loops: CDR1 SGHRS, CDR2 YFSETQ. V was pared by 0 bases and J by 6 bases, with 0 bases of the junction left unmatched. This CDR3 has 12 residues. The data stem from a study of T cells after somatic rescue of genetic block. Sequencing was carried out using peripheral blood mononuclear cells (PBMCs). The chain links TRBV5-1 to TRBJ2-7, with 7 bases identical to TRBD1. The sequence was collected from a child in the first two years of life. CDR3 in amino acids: CASSLDRGEQYF. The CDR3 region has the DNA TGCGCCAGCAGCTTGGACAGGGGCGAGCAGTACTTC.